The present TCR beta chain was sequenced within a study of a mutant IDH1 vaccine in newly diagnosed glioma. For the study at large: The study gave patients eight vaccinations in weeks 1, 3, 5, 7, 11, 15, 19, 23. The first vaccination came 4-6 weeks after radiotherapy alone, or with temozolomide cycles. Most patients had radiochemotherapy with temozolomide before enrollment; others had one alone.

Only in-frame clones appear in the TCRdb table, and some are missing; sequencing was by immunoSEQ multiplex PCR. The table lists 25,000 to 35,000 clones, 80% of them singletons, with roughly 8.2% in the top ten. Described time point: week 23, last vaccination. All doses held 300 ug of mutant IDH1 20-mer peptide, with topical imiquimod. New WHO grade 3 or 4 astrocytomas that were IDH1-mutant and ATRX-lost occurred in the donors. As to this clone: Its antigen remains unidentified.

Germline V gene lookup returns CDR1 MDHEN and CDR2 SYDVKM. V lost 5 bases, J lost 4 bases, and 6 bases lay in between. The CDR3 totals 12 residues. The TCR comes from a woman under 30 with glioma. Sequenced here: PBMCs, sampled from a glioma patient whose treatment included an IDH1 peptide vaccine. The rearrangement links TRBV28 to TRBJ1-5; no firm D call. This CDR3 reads CASSNNNQPQHF. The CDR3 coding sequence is TGTGCCAGCAGTAACAATAATCAGCCCCAGCATTTT.